This TCR beta chain was profiled in a study of shared clonotypes between healthy human individuals (dated by TCRdb to 2019 to 2021). Study-wide context: A couple of women and a few men aged 18 to 49 years were included in the cohort. Between about 0.85 and 10 billion PBMCs per donor were obtained by leukapheresis. Different laboratories and diverse techniques were used to prepare libraries and sequence TCR repertoires, to increase sequencing depth and limit assay-specific biases. For each donor, CD4 naive and CD4 memory were each run on three plates, CD8 naive on two plates, and CD8 memory on one plate. To estimate repertoire size and how much clonotype sharing occurs between individuals, the study deeply sequenced the blood TCR repertoires of several healthy adults. General findings and caveats noted by the study authors: Clonotypes shared by all four sorted-subset donors showed higher generation probabilities than non-shared clonotypes. The genetic and exposure-history diversity represented was limited by the small number of donors. Naive subsets generally had larger estimated clonotype richness than memory subsets. Sampling was restricted to blood, and TCR repertoires in tissues likely differ from the TCR repertoires found in blood. Across four donors, around 5.4% of naive CD4, 3.5% of naive CD8, approximately 2.5% of memory CD4, and around 0.4% of memory CD8 clonotypes were shared. Rarefaction of sorted-subset datasets indicated incomplete sequencing despite the large sequencing depth. Pairwise subsampling led to the expectation that sequencing depth would affect the degree of clonotype sharing among donors.

Comment on this clone: Its cognate antigen has yet to be identified. The input lacks base qualities; no much larger clone sits a single base away.

Healthy HIV-negative adults with no recently reported acute infections or vaccinations were included as donors. All donors were Caucasian adults living in Nashville, Tennessee, USA. CD4+ T cells were enriched by magnetic negative selection, after which naive cells were positively selected on CD45RA and the negative fraction was taken as the memory subset. Blood was obtained by leukapheresis, after which PBMCs were separated by Ficoll-Histopaque density gradient centrifugation and cryopreserved in liquid nitrogen vapor phase. Analytical flow cytometry was used to check the purity and quantity of each magnetically sorted T cell population. Each sorted fraction had its genomic DNA isolated and then quantified by UV absorbance on a Nanodrop 2000c. The CDR3 runs 14 amino acids, cysteine and phenylalanine included. Only the CDR3 part of the read is kept: 42 bases, read in frame from the first base. The germline V gene specifies MDHEN as CDR1 and SYDVKM as CDR2. V and J are trimmed by 7 bases and 3 bases, and the gene matches miss 7 bases of the junction.

Using the deep immunoSEQ assay, TCR CDR3 regions were amplified from genomic DNA by multiplex PCR. Extracted genomic DNA from each cell subset was spread evenly across all wells of several immunoSEQ 96-well plates, with each plate serving as a replicate. For sorted subsets, each replicate PCR was loaded with about 0.2 ug genomic DNA, equivalent to about 33,000 T cell genomes. The purified libraries were quantified using a Qubit 3.0 fluorometer, sized with a Bioanalyzer 2100, and then quantified again using the KAPA Library Quantification kit. Every immunoSEQ 96-well plate was sequenced on a dedicated single-read 150-cycle Illumina NextSeq 550 flow cell. In the authors' own workflow: Because only junctional sequences without quality scores were contained in the immunoSEQ output, filtering matching that applied to full-length reads could not be performed. Sequences were annotated with PyIR, a Python wrapper for IgBLAST v1.9, using IMGT germline references to assign V/J genes and CDR3. Any read was removed if the V/J assignment was weak (E-value above 1e-6), the CDR3 was missing, or the read contained stop codons, out-of-frame junctions, or ambiguous translated residues. V3J clonotypes were defined as sequences sharing the same inferred V gene, J gene, and CDR3 amino acid sequence. The percentage overlap between two repertoires was calculated by dividing the number of shared unique clonotypes by the size of the smaller repertoire. Repertoire richness was assessed with RTK rarefaction, the Chao1 estimator, and Recon v2.1 estimates of unobserved clonotypes. Generation probabilities were computed with OLGA for all TCRbeta clonotypes obtained by the gDNA method from several donors. Held by TCRdb, this immuneACCESS table contains in-frame sequences only and omits some clones. Under half of the omission traces to an unresolved V gene where checked; the cause of the rest is unknown. V and J calls and clone size come straight from that table; D and trimming were deduced from the DNA. Across this sample there are approximately 2,300,000 clones, with about 90% seen only once. Around 0.4% of the sample lies in the top ten.

This TCR derives from a man aged 18 to 29 in good health. Some clones in this sample may be carry-over from other donors' samples. Specimen: naive CD4+ T cells from PBMCs. Interpreted using the paper, the cell subset or site label stands for: CD45RA+ positively selected. This sequence uses TRBV28 and TRBJ2-3, with TRBD1 matching 7 junction bases. The nucleotide sequence is given as TGTGCCAGCATCGACGCCAGGGGGACAGATACGCAGTATTTT. This sequence encodes CASIDARGTDTQYF.